Sequencing of this TCR beta chain was carried out in a study of PD-L1 blockade in urothelial cancer. As for the study in general: After treatment start, blood was analyzed at 3 weeks (second dose) and at 6 weeks. Across blood samples, T cells had a median count of around 140,000.

CDR1 is LGHNA, CDR2 YNFKEQ, per germline. J gave up 4 bases and V 3 bases, and 10 bases lay outside the gene matches. The length of the CDR3 is 17 residues. Produced via immunoSEQ multiplex PCR; TCRdb's table is partial and in-frame only. Here the sample spans about 41,000 clones, roughly 84% being singletons. Time point indicated: peripheral blood 6 weeks after treatment start. The chain is built from TRBV4-2 and TRBJ2-1; TRBD2 matches 9 bases. The sequencing used PBMCs, collected around atezolizumab (anti-PD-L1) treatment. The TCR comes from a man between 65 and 85 years old with urothelial cancer. The CDR3 nucleotides are TGTGCCAGCAGCCAGGGGGCCAATAGCGGGGGATACAATGAGCAGTTCTTC. This encodes CASSQGANSGGYNEQFF.